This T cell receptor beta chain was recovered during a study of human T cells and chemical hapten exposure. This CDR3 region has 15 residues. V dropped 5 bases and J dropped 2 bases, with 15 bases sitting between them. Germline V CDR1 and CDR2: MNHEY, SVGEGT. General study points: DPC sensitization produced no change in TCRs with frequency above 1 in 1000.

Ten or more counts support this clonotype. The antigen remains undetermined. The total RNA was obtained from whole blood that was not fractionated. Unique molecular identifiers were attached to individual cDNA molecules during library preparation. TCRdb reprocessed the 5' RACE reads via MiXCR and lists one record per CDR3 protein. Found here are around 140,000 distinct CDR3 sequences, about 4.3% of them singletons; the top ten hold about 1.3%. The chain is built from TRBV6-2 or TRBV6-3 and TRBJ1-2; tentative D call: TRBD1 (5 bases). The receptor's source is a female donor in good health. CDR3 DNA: TGTGCCAGCAGTGCGGGGCGCCGCCCGAACTATGGCTACACCTTC. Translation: CASSAGRRPNYGYTF.